This TCR beta chain was identified in a study of intratumoral heterogeneity in liver cancer. For the study in its entirety: In the full cohort of 14 patients, the median age was roughly 63 years and the majority of patients were male. To examine intratumor heterogeneity, the study integrated RNA-seq, DNA sequencing, TCR-seq and SNP array data obtained from multiple regions of hepatocellular carcinoma specimens. Of the roughly 73 multiregional samples collected from roughly 15 HCC patients in the overall cohort, 45 to 55 were tumoral regions and roughly 20 were adjacent nontumoral regions. The study at large found these results: In each sequenced patient, tumor region a showed significantly more unique T-cell clonal expansions than tumor region b. No significant difference in overall T cell clonality was found between tumor regions within either sequenced patient. The authors acknowledged a relatively low patient number and under-sampled tumor-infiltrating lymphocyte representation as limitations. TCR sequencing reportedly confirmed RNA-seq-based estimates of regional differences in tumor-infiltrating lymphocyte burden.

Using the immunoSEQ assay, the TCR beta chain CDR3 regions were sequenced from genomic DNA. Primers annealing to V and J segments amplified rearranged VDJ segments. In the original analysis: Clonality and richness metrics were computed with the ImmunoSeq Analyzer software. To find clones with differing abundance between regions, Fisher's exact test was applied together with a beta-binomial method for extra stringency. TCRdb provides this immuneACCESS table in a form limited to in-frame rearrangements. Some clones are lacking; in checked studies, under half of them reflect an unresolved V gene, and why the rest are absent is not known. V, J and clone size are taken as reported in that table, and D and trimming were inferred from the DNA itself. The sample yields fewer than 6,500 clones; around two thirds were counted once. The ten largest clones capture around 40% of the sample. This clone was detected only once. There is no known antigen for this receptor. Within one base of it there is no much larger clone, and no base qualities were kept.

Including cysteine and phenylalanine, the CDR3 has 15 amino acids. CDR3 DNA only is kept here, 45 bases in frame from base 1. Samples with the label H were taken from distinct, geographically separated regions of the hepatocellular carcinoma nodule. All patients had early-stage hepatocellular carcinoma and received no therapy before surgical resection. None of the sampled areas showed macroscopic evidence of necrosis or hemorrhage. Multiple regions from a couple of patients were subjected to TCR sequencing (ImmunoSeq). Frozen resection tissue samples were collected at least 1 cm apart from each other. The DNeasy blood and tissue kit was used to extract genomic DNA from bulk tissue.

The origin of this receptor is a woman between 65 and 79 years old with hepatocellular carcinoma. The sample here was tumor tissue, taken before any cancer treatment. The sequence is built from TRBV21-1 and TRBJ2-1; the table names TRBD2, a call not compared with the DNA. TRBV21-1 is a recognized pseudogene. The CDR3 region reads CASSKVPSSYNEQFF. Here is the DNA: TGTGCCAGCAGCAAAGTCCCTAGCTCCTACAATGAGCAGTTCTTC.